Detailed here is one T cell receptor beta chain. Its antigen is not identified. This CDR3 comprises 13 residues. Looked up from germline, CDR1 is LNHNV and CDR2 is YYDKDF (reference sequence). V dropped 3 bases and J dropped 0 bases, with 6 bases sitting between them. The data are from a study of T cells in localized non-small cell lung cancer. Method: immunoSEQ multiplex PCR; TCRdb's copy keeps in-frame clones and lacks some. The profile shows fewer than 40,000 clones, 65% to 90% of them singletons. Study results and limitations: Adjacent lung had a median about 55 of the 100 largest tumor clones. In uninvolved adjacent lung, T cell clonality reached its highest value, exceeding tumor.

The genes are TRBV15 and TRBJ2-7, with D hard to call. The input for sequencing was peripheral blood, taken before any cancer treatment. The clonotype comes from a male donor at least 60 years old with stage III lung adenocarcinoma. The CDR3 nucleotides are TGTGCCACCAGCAGCTCTTCCTCCTACGAGCAGTACTTC. Its translation is CATSSSSSYEQYF.